Described below is a single T cell receptor beta chain sequence and its context. Based on clinical symptoms, serum thyroxine and TRAb, thyroid ultrasound and orbital computed tomography, diagnoses were reached. The PBMCs studied were ones that came from about 10 ml fresh peripheral blood. This record belongs to a study of T cells in Graves' hyperthyroidism and ophthalmopathy. Using RNA transcripts as the source, TCR beta CDR3 regions were amplified. A first-round RT-PCR of the TCR CDR3 used the HTBI primer set. One entry per CDR3 protein results from TCRdb running MiXCR on the multiplex PCR reads. The sample holds about 600,000 distinct CDR3 sequences, around 16% seen once. CDR1 ENHRY and CDR2 SYGVKD come from the germline V gene. The CDR3 contains 15 residues. V lost 0 bases to trimming and J lost 1 base, with 7 bases between them.

The V gene is TRBV10-3, the J gene TRBJ2-4; D is unresolved. Sequenced input: blood. The TCR was taken from a woman in her thirties or forties with Graves' ophthalmopathy. Here the CDR3 DNA reads TGTGCCATCAGTGAGTCTTACAGCGCCAAAAACATTCAGTACTTC. It is translated as CAISESYSAKNIQYF.